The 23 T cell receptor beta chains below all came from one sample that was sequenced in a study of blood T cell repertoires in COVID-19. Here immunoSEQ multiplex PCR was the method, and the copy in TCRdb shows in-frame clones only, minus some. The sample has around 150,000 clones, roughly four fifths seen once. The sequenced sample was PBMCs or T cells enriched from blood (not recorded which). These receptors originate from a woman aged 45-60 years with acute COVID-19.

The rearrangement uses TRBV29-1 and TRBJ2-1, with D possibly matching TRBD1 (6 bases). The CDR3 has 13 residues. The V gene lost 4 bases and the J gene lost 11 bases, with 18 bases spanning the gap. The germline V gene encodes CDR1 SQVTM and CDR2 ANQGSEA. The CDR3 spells CSVGGKDREQQFF. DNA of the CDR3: TGCAGCGTTGGCGGAAAGGACAGAGAACAGCAGTTCTTC.

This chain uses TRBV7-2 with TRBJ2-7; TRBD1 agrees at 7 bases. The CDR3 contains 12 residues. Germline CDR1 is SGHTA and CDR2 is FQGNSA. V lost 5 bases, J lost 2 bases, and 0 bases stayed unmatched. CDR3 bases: TGTGCCAGCAGCGGGACAGCCTACGAGCAGTACTTC. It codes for CASSGTAYEQYF.

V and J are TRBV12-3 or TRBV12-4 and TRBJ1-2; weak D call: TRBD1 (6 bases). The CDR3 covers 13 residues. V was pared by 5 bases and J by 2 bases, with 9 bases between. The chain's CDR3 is CASSKQGNYGYTF. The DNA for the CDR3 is TGTGCCAGCAGTAAACAGGGAAACTATGGCTACACCTTC.

CDR3 protein: CASSLTIGGSEEKLFF. DNA for the CDR3: TGCGCCAGCAGCCTAACGATAGGGGGCTCGGAGGAAAAACTGTTTTTT. The chain carries TRBV5-1 and TRBJ1-4; 7 bases fit TRBD1. V lost 4 bases, J lost 8 bases, and 14 bases stayed unmatched. The CDR3 consists of 16 residues. The V gene's germline CDR1 is SGHRS and CDR2 YFSETQ. The full variable domain, in which reference TRBV5-1 and TRBJ1-4 provide the parts outside the CDR3, is KAGVTQTPRYLIKTRGQQVTLSCSPISGHRSVSWYQQTPGQGLQFLFEYFSETQRNKGNFPGRFSGRQFSNSRSEMNVSTLELGDSALYLCASSLTIGGSEEKLFFGSGTQLSVL.

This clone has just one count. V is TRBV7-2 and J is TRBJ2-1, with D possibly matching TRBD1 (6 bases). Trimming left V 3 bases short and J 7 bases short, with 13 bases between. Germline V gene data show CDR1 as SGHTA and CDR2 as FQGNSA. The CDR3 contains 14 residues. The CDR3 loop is CASSLGATGNEQFF. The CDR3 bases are TGTGCCAGCAGCTTGGGGGCTACCGGAAATGAGCAGTTCTTC.

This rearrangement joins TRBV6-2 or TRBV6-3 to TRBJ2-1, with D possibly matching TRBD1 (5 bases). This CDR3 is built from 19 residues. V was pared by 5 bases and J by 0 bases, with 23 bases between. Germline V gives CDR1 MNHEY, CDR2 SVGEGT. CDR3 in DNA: TGTGCCAGCAGTCCCGACCCAGGGAAAGCCGGTAGCTCCTACAATGAGCAGTTCTTC. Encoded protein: CASSPDPGKAGSSYNEQFF.

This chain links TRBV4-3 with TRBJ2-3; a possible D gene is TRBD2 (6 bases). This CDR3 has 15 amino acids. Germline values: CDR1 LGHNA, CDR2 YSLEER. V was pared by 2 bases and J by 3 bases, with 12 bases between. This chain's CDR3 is CASSQTPGSTDTQYF. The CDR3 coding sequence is TGCGCCAGCAGCCAAACCCCCGGGAGTACAGATACGCAGTATTTT.

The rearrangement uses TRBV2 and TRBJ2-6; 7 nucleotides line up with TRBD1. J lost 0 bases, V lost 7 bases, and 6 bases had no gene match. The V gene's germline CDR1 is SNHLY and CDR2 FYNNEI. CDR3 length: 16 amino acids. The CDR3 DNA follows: TGTGCCAGCACCGTGACAGGGCTCTCTGGGGCCAACGTCCTGACTTTC. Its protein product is CASTVTGLSGANVLTF.

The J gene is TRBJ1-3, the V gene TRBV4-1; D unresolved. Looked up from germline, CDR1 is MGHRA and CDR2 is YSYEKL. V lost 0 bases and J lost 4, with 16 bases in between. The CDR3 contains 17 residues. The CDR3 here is CASSQDRAGSSGNTIYF. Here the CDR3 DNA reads TGCGCCAGCAGCCAAGATAGGGCGGGTAGCTCCGGAAACACCATATATTTT.

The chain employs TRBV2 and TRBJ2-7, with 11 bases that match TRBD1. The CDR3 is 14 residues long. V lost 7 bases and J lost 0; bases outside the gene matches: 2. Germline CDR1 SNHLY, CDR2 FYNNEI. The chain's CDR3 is CASKGQGASYEQYF. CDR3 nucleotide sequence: TGTGCCAGCAAAGGACAGGGGGCCTCCTACGAGCAGTACTTC.

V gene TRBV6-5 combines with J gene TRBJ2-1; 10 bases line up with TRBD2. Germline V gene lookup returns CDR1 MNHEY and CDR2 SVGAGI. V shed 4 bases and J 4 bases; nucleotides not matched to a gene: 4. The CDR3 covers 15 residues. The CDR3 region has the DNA TGTGCCAGCAGTTTGACTAGCGGGCTATACAATGAGCAGTTCTTC. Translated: CASSLTSGLYNEQFF.

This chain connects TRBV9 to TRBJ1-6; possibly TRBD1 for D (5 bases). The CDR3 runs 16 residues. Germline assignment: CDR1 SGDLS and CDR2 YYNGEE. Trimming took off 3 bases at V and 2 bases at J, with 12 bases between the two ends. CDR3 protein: CASSAKAGAYNSPLHF. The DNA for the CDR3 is TGTGCCAGCAGCGCAAAAGCGGGGGCCTATAATTCACCCCTCCACTTT.

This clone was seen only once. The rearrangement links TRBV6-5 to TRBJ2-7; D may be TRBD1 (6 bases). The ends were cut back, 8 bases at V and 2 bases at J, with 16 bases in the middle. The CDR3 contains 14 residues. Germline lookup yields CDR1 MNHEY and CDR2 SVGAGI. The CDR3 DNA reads TGTGCCAGCCGTCCTCGGGACACCACCTACGAGCAGTACTTC. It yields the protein CASRPRDTTYEQYF.

CDR3 sequence (DNA): TGTGCCAGCAGCTTAGTACTAGCGGTTTGGGATGAGCAGTTCTTC. Its protein is CASSLVLAVWDEQFF. The chain employs TRBV11-2 and TRBJ2-1; 8 bases align to TRBD2. Germline CDR1 is SGHAT and CDR2 is FQNNGV. The CDR3 is 15 residues long. The ends lost 1 base at V and 8 bases at J; junction bases unmatched: 7.

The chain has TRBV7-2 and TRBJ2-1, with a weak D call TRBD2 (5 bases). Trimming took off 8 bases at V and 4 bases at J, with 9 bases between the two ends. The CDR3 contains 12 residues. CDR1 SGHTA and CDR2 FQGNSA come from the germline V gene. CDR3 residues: CASSRAYNEQFF. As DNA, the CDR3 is TGTGCCAGCTCGCGGGCATACAATGAGCAGTTCTTC.

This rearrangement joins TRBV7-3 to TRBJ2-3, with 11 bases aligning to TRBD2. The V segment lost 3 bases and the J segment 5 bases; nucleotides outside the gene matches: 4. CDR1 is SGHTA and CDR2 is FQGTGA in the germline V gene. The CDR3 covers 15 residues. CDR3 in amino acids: CASSLDGLAGDTQYF. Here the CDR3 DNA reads TGTGCCAGCAGCTTGGATGGACTAGCGGGAGATACGCAGTATTTT. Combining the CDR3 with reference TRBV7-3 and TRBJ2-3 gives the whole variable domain GAGVSQTPSNKVTEKGKYVELRCDPISGHTALYWYRQSLGQGPEFLIYFQGTGAADDSGLPNDRFFAVRPEGSVSTLKIQRTERGDSAVYLCASSLDGLAGDTQYFGPGTRLTVL.

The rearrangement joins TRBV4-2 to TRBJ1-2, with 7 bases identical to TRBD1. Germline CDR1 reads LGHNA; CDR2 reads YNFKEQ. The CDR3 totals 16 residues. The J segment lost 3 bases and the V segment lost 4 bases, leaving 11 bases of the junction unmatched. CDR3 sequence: CASSPSEAGTDYGYTF. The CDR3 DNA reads TGTGCCAGCAGCCCTTCGGAGGCCGGGACAGACTATGGCTACACCTTC.

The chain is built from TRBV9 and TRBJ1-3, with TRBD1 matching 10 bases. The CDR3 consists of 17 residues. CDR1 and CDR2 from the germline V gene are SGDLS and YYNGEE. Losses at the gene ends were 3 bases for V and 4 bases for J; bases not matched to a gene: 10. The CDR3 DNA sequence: TGTGCCAGCAGCGGGACCCCGGGACAGGGGATGGGAAACACCATATATTTT. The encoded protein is CASSGTPGQGMGNTIYF.

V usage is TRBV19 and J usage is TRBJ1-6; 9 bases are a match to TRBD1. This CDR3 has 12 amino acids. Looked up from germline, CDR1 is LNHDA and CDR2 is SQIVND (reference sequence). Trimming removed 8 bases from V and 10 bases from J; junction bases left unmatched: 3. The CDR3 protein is CASGQGLSPLHF. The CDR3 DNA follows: TGTGCCAGTGGACAGGGGTTGTCACCCCTCCACTTT.

CDR3 in amino acids: CASSFPPSGSNEQFF. The DNA for the CDR3 is TGTGCCAGCAGCTTTCCTCCTAGCGGGAGTAATGAGCAGTTCTTC. The chain combines TRBV7-2 with TRBJ2-1; 10 nucleotides align to TRBD2. Per the germline V gene, CDR1 is SGHTA and CDR2 is FQGNSA. Unmatched junction bases numbered 6, after V lost 3 bases and J lost 7 bases. The CDR3 is 15 residues long.

CDR3 sequence: CAWSGDRGKHQHF. CDR3 coding DNA: TGTGCCTGGAGTGGGGACAGGGGAAAGCACCAGCATTTT. The rearrangement links TRBV30 to TRBJ1-5; the match to TRBD1 covers 10 bases. CDR3 length: 13 amino acids. In germline, CDR1 is GTSNPN, CDR2 SVGIG (reference sequence). V was pared by 1 base and J by 12 bases, with 6 bases of the junction left unmatched. Full variable domain (rest looked up from reference TRBV30 and TRBJ1-5): SQTIHQWPATLVQPVGSPLSLECTVEGTSNPNLYWYRQAAGRGLQLLFYSVGIGQISSEVPQNLSASRPQDRQFILSSKKLLLSDSGFYLCAWSGDRGKHQHFGDGTRLSIL.

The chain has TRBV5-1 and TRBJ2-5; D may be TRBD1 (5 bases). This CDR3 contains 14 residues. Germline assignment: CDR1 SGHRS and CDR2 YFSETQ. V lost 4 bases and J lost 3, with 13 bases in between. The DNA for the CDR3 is TGCGCCAGCAGCCCCGACGGCAGGGAAGAGACCCAGTACTTC. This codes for CASSPDGREETQYF.

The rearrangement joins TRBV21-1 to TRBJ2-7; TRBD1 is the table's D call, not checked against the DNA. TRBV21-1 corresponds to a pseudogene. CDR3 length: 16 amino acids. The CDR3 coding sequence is TGTGCCAGCAGCAAACCGGGGGACAGGATGTGCTACGAGCAGTACTTC. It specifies CASSKPGDRMCYEQYF.